The rows below give T cell receptor beta chains drawn from one sample of a study of Ad26.COV2.S vaccination and SARS-CoV-2 variants. The repertoire was sequenced with immunoSEQ multiplex PCR; TCRdb's copy has only in-frame clones and lacks some. Of approximately 480,000 clones in the sample, about 83% were seen once. The source was peripheral blood, collected in a trial of Ad26.COV2.S vaccine versus placebo. These receptors came from a person between 18 and 65 years old who received the Ad26.COV2.S COVID-19 vaccine or a placebo. Both conserved end residues are part of each CDR3. A D gene is named only where the DNA matches it firmly. The size of a clone is reported for some rows only, either as once, few or many, or as a class for expanded clones.

TRBV4-1	.	.	TRBJ2-1	TGCGCCAGCAGCCAAGTAGGTTTCTACAATGAGCAGTTCTTC	CASSQVGFYNEQFF
TRBV19	.	.	TRBJ1-1	TGTGCCAGCACGGCCCCGAACACTGAAGCTTTCTTT	CASTAPNTEAFF
TRBV5-1	TRBD2	.	TRBJ2-2	TGCGCCAGCAGCTCGGGACTAGCGGGAGTTTCGAACACCGGGGAGCTGTTTTTT	CASSSGLAGVSNTGELFF
TRBV7-9	.	few	TRBJ2-7	TGTGCCAGCGCAATCGTCGGGGGAAGAAGGTACGAGCAGTACTTC	CASAIVGGRRYEQYF
TRBV5-1	TRBD1	.	TRBJ2-1	TGCGCCAGCAGCTTATTGACAGGGAGCAATGAGCAGTTCTTC	CASSLLTGSNEQFF
TRBV7-9	TRBD1	.	TRBJ2-3	TGTGCCAGCAGCTTAGCTGGGACAGGGTTCACAGATACGCAGTATTTT	CASSLAGTGFTDTQYF
TRBV6-2/TRBV6-3	TRBD1	.	TRBJ2-1	TGTGCCAGCAGACCTGCGGGACAGGGGGCGAAGGCGCAGTTCTTC	CASRPAGQGAKAQFF
TRBV6-2/TRBV6-3	.	.	TRBJ1-5	TGTGCCAGCAGTATTGGGGAATATCAGCCCCAGCATTTT	CASSIGEYQPQHF
TRBV5-6	.	.	TRBJ1-2	TGTGCCAGCAGCTTGGGATTTAACTATGGCTACACCTTC	CASSLGFNYGYTF
TRBV9	.	.	TRBJ2-5	TGTGCCAGCAGCTTCCCCGCTGGCGGGTTAGGGGAGACCCAGTACTTC	CASSFPAGGLGETQYF
TRBV5-6	.	.	TRBJ1-3	TGTGCCAGCAGCTTGCCTGAGGGTAGCCCTGGAAACACCATATATTTT	CASSLPEGSPGNTIYF
TRBV12-5	.	.	TRBJ1-3	TGTGCTAGTGGTTTGTCCATCGGGGGGGTCGGAAACACCATATATTTT	CASGLSIGGVGNTIYF
TRBV5-4	.	.	TRBJ2-6	TGTGCCAGCAGCTTACCCAGACCCTCTGGGGCCAACGTCCTGACTTTC	CASSLPRPSGANVLTF
TRBV28	.	.	TRBJ1-5	TGTGCCAGCAGTTTTGTCGCAAGGAATCAGCCCCAGCATTTT	CASSFVARNQPQHF
TRBV27	.	.	TRBJ1-1	TGTGCCAGCACTGGGGGCCGAGGTGCCCACACTGAAGCTTTCTTT	CASTGGRGAHTEAFF
TRBV7-2	.	.	TRBJ1-5	TGTGCCAGCAGCCCCACATTGGTCCCTCAGCCCCAGCATTTT	CASSPTLVPQPQHF
TRBV5-1	TRBD1	.	TRBJ1-1	TGCGCCAGCAGCTTGGTCTGGACAGGGCAGACTGAAGCTTTCTTT	CASSLVWTGQTEAFF
TRBV5-4	.	once	TRBJ2-6	TGTGCCAGCAGCGCTACAAAGAAGTCTGGGGCCAACGTCCTGACTTTC	CASSATKKSGANVLTF
TRBV7-3	.	.	TRBJ2-1	TGTGCCAGCAGCGGAACCAGACGGACAGAGCAGTTCTTC	CASSGTRRTEQFF
TRBV5-6	TRBD1	.	TRBJ2-1	TGTGCCAGCAGCCCGCGAATCACAGGGGGCAGTGAGCAGTTCTTC	CASSPRITGGSEQFF
TRBV6-2/TRBV6-3	.	.	TRBJ1-1	TGTGCCAGCAGTTACTCAGCGGGGCAGGCTGAAGCTTTCTTT	CASSYSAGQAEAFF
TRBV30	TRBD1	.	TRBJ2-1	TGTGCCTGGAGGGGGGGACAGGGTCTTCTCGGCTACAATGAGCAGTTCTTC	CAWRGGQGLLGYNEQFF
TRBV6-1	.	.	TRBJ1-2	TGTGCCAGCAGTGGAGCCCGGGACACTTACGAAGGGAACTATGGCTACACCTTC	CASSGARDTYEGNYGYTF
TRBV27	TRBD1	.	TRBJ1-2	TGTGCCAGCAGCCCCGGACAGGGCTATGGCTACACCTTC	CASSPGQGYGYTF
TRBV9	.	.	TRBJ2-2	TGTGCCAGCAGCGTGGGCCGCAGATTCACCGGGGAGCTGTTTTTT	CASSVGRRFTGELFF
TRBV6-5	TRBD1	.	TRBJ2-2	TGTGCCAGCACCGGGACAGAGGGGGCATCCGGGGAGCTGTTTTTT	CASTGTEGASGELFF
TRBV5-8	.	.	TRBJ1-1	TGTGCCAGCAGCGTGGGCGTGGAAGCGGCCACTGAAGCTTTCTTT	CASSVGVEAATEAFF
TRBV25-1	.	.	TRBJ1-6	TGTGCCAGCAGTGAACCGAGGACAAATTCACCCCTCCACTTT	CASSEPRTNSPLHF
TRBV28	.	.	TRBJ2-2	TGTGCCAGCAGCTCATTGAGGACCGGGGAGCTGTTTTTT	CASSSLRTGELFF
TRBV19	.	.	TRBJ2-7	TGTGCCAGTAGTATATCAGGGATGAACTCCTACGAGCAGTACTTC	CASSISGMNSYEQYF
TRBV3-1/TRBV3-2	.	.	TRBJ2-1	TGTGCCAGCAGCCAACGGGCGAATGAGCAGTTCTTC	CASSQRANEQFF
TRBV5-8	.	few	TRBJ1-1	TGTGCCAGCAGCTTGGGAGGGGCCAGGAACACTGAAGCTTTCTTT	CASSLGGARNTEAFF
TRBV28	.	.	TRBJ1-4	TGTGCCAGCAGTTCCCCGGGGCCTCATGAAAAACTGTTTTTT	CASSSPGPHEKLFF
TRBV10-3	TRBD1	.	TRBJ2-1	TGTGCCGTGTCCGGGACAGGGCTAGGGCATAGCTCCTACAATGAGCAGTTCTTC	CAVSGTGLGHSSYNEQFF
TRBV28	.	.	TRBJ2-5	TGTGCCAGCAGCAAAGGCAGCCGATGGACCCAGTACTTC	CASSKGSRWTQYF
TRBV14	.	.	TRBJ1-4	TGTGCCAGCAGCCACGGGGCTTTCGGTGAAAAACTGTTTTTT	CASSHGAFGEKLFF